This T cell receptor (beta chain) was obtained from a study of T-cell memory formation after mild COVID-19. Study-wide points: Largely, contracting CD4+ clones fell within CM and EM, and contracting CD8+ clones within EMRA. There were some responding clones in pre-infection memory, which suggested that cross-reactive memory had joined.

With regard to this clonotype: No antigen is known for it.

TCRdb independently ran MiXCR on the 5' RACE reads; one entry per CDR3 protein. The table lists under 90,000 distinct CDR3 sequences, approximately 13% of them singletons. The sequence derives from an adult woman who had mild COVID-19 (a few samples of this study predate the infection). Cell type and time point are not known. Sequencing used PBMCs or a T cell subset sorted from them (not recorded which).

The CDR3 sequence: CASSANLAGGMRATDTQYF. CDR3 in DNA: TGTGCCAGCAGCGCGAACCTAGCGGGAGGAATGAGGGCCACAGATACGCAGTATTTT. This chain uses TRBV7-9 with TRBJ2-3, with TRBD2 matching 11 bases. Trimming at V came to 5 bases and at J to 2 bases, leaving 15 bases not matched to a gene. The CDR3 has 19 residues. Germline V gene data show CDR1 as SEHNR and CDR2 as FQNEAQ (reference sequence).